These 17 T cell receptor beta chains share one sample of origin, sequenced in a study of blood T cells in healthy people across ages. Using a J-beta primer mix together with a sample-barcoded 5' primer, a second PCR was run for about 7 to 12 cycles. TCRdb re-derived calls from the 5' RACE reads in MiXCR, one entry per CDR3 protein. Among 2 million or so distinct CDR3 sequences listed, around half were seen once. Sequencing used blood. The source is a woman in her 40s in good health.

V gene TRBV6-2 or TRBV6-3 combines with J gene TRBJ2-1, with 11 positions matching TRBD2. In germline, CDR1 is MNHEY, CDR2 SVGEGT. The CDR3 consists of 15 residues. V was clipped by 4 bases and J by 8 bases; unmatched bases: 7. CDR3 sequence reads: CASSWASGRSYEQFF. CDR3 DNA: TGTGCCAGCAGTTGGGCTAGCGGGAGGTCTTATGAGCAGTTCTTC.

The chain links TRBV6-5 to TRBJ2-3; a weak D match, TRBD1 (6 bases). CDR3 length: 13 amino acids. Germline CDR1 reads MNHEY; CDR2 reads SVGAGI. V lost 5 bases and J 7 bases, leaving 13 bases between the germline ends. Here the CDR3 DNA reads TGTGCCAGCAGTCCCGGGACATCCAATACGCAGTATTTT. The encoded protein is CASSPGTSNTQYF.

The V gene is TRBV29-1, the J gene TRBJ2-1, with D possibly being TRBD1 (6 bases). The germline V gene encodes CDR1 SQVTM and CDR2 ANQGSEA. Trimming shortened V by 7 bases and J by 10 bases, and 17 bases separated the two germline ends. The CDR3 sequence is 12 residues long. In DNA form, the CDR3 reads TGCAGCGCTTACAAACAGGGAGTAGAGCAGTTCTTC. As protein: CSAYKQGVEQFF.

V gene TRBV6-1 combines with J gene TRBJ1-2; D is possibly TRBD1 (6 bases). In germline, CDR1 is MNHNS, CDR2 SASEGT. CDR3 length: 17 residues. V was cut by 7 bases and J by 1 base, with 22 bases left in between. Here the CDR3 DNA reads TGTGCCAGCACCAATCCTGTGGCGGCAGGGGTTAACTATGGCTACACCTTC. Translated, it gives CASTNPVAAGVNYGYTF.

The rearrangement links TRBV20-1 to TRBJ2-7; D unclear. V was cut by 5 bases and J by 5 bases, with 7 bases left in between. Germline V gene sequence: CDR1 DFQATT, CDR2 SNEGSKA (reference sequence). The CDR3 is 10 amino acids. The CDR3: CSAPDHEQYF. The CDR3 bases are TGCAGTGCTCCCGACCACGAGCAGTACTTC.

This clonotype was seen a few times. The chain links TRBV2 to TRBJ2-5; TRBD2 matches 13 bases. Losses at the gene ends were 9 bases for V and 3 bases for J; bases not matched to a gene: 7. CDR3 length equals 15 residues. Germline CDR1 is SNHLY and CDR2 is FYNNEI. The CDR3 nucleotides are TGTGCCAGGGATTCCGGGACTAGCGGGGAAGAGACCCAGTACTTC. It yields the protein CARDSGTSGEETQYF.

A few counts support this clonotype. This chain uses TRBV5-1 with TRBJ2-3; 9 nucleotides line up with TRBD2. The germline CDR1 and CDR2 sequences are SGHRS and YFSETQ. Trimming cost V 4 bases and J 6 bases; bases outside gene matches: 6. The CDR3 contains 14 residues. This CDR3 is CASSPGLAWDTQYF. DNA of the CDR3: TGCGCCAGCAGCCCAGGACTAGCGTGGGATACGCAGTATTTT.

This clonotype was seen more than once but under ten times. J is TRBJ2-3 and V is TRBV4-3, with TRBD1 matching over 7 bases. The CDR3 extends over 13 amino acids. The V gene's germline CDR1 is LGHNA and CDR2 YSLEER. The trim removed 8 bases at V and 6 bases at J, leaving 8 bases unmatched. Here the CDR3 reads CASSDREEDTQYF. The CDR3 DNA follows: TGCGCCAGCTCCGACAGGGAAGAGGATACGCAGTATTTT.

The rearrangement joins TRBV12-3 or TRBV12-4 to TRBJ2-4, with D tentatively TRBD1 (5 bases). Gene TRBJ2-5 matches the end of the DNA better, so the J call may be wrong. This CDR3 spans 15 amino acids. CDR3 coding DNA: TGTGCCAGCACAATACGACACTCTAGGGGAGAGACCCAGTACTTC. Protein product: CASTIRHSRGETQYF.

This clonotype has more than one count but fewer than ten. The genes are TRBV4-3 and TRBJ2-1; tentatively, D is TRBD1 or TRBD2 (6 bases each). The CDR3 spans 14 residues. V lost 0 bases, J lost 10 bases, and 13 bases lay in between. Germline V gene data show CDR1 as LGHNA and CDR2 as YSLEER. CDR3: CASSQDWGAEEQFF. The CDR3 nucleotides are TGCGCCAGCAGCCAAGATTGGGGGGCGGAGGAGCAGTTCTTC.

V and J are TRBV28 and TRBJ2-7; D call uncertain. Germline V gene data show CDR1 as MDHEN and CDR2 as SYDVKM. Trimming took off 5 bases at V and 5 bases at J, with 4 bases between the two ends. The CDR3 is 10 amino acids. CDR3 sequence: CASSRHEQYF. The CDR3, as DNA: TGTGCCAGCAGTCGTCACGAGCAGTACTTC.

This clonotype showed up just a few times. J is TRBJ2-4 and V is TRBV20-1; 9 positions match TRBD1. Germline V CDR1 and CDR2: DFQATT, SNEGSKA (reference sequence). The J segment lost 13 bases and the V segment lost 6 bases, leaving 13 bases of the junction unmatched. This CDR3 has 13 amino acids. The CDR3 region is CSATGTGRPEQYF. The CDR3 nucleotides read TGCAGTGCAACCGGGACAGGGCGTCCAGAGCAGTACTTC.

This chain uses TRBV4-1 with TRBJ2-1; possible D gene TRBD1, 6 bases. The CDR3 runs 16 residues. V shed 6 bases and J shed 4 bases, with 19 bases lying between them. The germline CDR1 and CDR2 sequences are MGHRA and YSYEKL. Here the CDR3 DNA reads TGCGCCAGCAGGAATCTCCGGGACAACATATACAATGAGCAGTTCTTC. It yields the protein CASRNLRDNIYNEQFF.

This chain connects TRBV27 to TRBJ2-3, with D uncertain. V lost 2 bases and J 3 bases, leaving 9 bases between the germline ends. This CDR3 has 14 amino acids. Germline V gene data show CDR1 as MNHEY and CDR2 as SMNVEV (reference sequence). CDR3: CASSLRVWTDTQYF. The CDR3 coding sequence is TGTGCCAGCAGTTTAAGGGTGTGGACAGATACGCAGTATTTT.

In its sample, this clonotype was seen a few times. V and J are TRBV5-1 and TRBJ2-1, with 8 bases that match TRBD2. The V segment lost 0 bases and the J segment 7 bases; nucleotides outside the gene matches: 9. The germline V gene has CDR1 SGHRS and CDR2 YFSETQ. This CDR3 is built from 16 residues. The CDR3 DNA is TGCGCCAGCAGCTTGGTTCGCGGGGGGACACGGAATGAGCAGTTCTTC. Amino acids: CASSLVRGGTRNEQFF.

The chain employs TRBV20-1 and TRBJ2-5; the D gene is possibly TRBD2 (6 bases). The CDR3 sequence is 16 residues long. The germline gives CDR1 DFQATT, CDR2 SNEGSKA (reference sequence). The V end lost 0 bases, the J end lost 1 base, and 15 bases lay between the germline ends. The DNA for the CDR3 is TGCAGTGCTAGAGATTGGGTGCGGGGCCTCCAAGAGACCCAGTACTTC. Its protein product is CSARDWVRGLQETQYF.

The rearrangement links TRBV12-3 or TRBV12-4 to TRBJ2-7, with TRBD1 as a possible D gene (9 bases). The CDR3 extends over 18 amino acids. V dropped 8 bases and J dropped 1 base, with 27 bases sitting between them. Written as DNA, the CDR3 is TGTGCCAGCGCCCGGGGGGGAGGAGGGACAGGGAGTTCCTACGAGCAGTACTTC. Its protein is CASARGGGGTGSSYEQYF.